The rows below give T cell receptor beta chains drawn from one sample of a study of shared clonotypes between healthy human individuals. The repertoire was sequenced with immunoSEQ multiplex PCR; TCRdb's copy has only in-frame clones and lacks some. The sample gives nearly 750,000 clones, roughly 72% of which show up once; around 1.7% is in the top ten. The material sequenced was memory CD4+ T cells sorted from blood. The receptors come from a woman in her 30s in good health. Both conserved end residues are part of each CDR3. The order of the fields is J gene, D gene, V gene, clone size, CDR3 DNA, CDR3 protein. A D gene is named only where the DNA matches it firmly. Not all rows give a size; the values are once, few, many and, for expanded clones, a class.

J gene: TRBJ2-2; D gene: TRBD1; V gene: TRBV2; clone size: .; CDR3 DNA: TGTGCCAGCAGGACAGGGCGCGGATCCGGCGGGGAGCTGTTTTTT; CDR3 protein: CASRTGRGSGGELFF
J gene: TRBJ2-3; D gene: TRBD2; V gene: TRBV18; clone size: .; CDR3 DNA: TGTGCCAGCTCACCCCGGGTAGCGGGAAGCACAGATACGCAGTATTTT; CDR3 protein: CASSPRVAGSTDTQYF
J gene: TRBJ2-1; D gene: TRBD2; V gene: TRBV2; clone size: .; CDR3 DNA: TGTGCCAGCAGCGGACTAGCAGAGCCCAATGAGCAGTTCTTC; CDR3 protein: CASSGLAEPNEQFF
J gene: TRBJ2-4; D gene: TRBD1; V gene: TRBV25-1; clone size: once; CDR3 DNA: TGTGCCAGCAGTGGGGGACAGGGGTCCCTCGCGAACATTCAGTACTTC; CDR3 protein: CASSGGQGSLANIQYF
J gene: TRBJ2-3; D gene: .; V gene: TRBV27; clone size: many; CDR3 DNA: TGTGCCAGCAGTTTGGACCCGAAGGGTGCAGATACGCAGTATTTT; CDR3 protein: CASSLDPKGADTQYF
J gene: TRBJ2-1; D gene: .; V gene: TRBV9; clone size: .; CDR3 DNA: TGTGCCAGCAGCGTGTGGGTCGGGGCGGATGAGCAGTTCTTC; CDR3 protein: CASSVWVGADEQFF
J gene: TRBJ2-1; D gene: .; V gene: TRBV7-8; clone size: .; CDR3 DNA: TGTGCCAGCAGCTTAGGTCAGGGGGGTGACAATGAGCAGTTCTTC; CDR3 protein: CASSLGQGGDNEQFF
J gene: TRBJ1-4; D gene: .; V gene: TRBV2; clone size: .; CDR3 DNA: TGTGCCAGCAGGGGAATACGGGAAAAGCTACACGAAAAACTGTTTTTT; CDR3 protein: CASRGIREKLHEKLFF
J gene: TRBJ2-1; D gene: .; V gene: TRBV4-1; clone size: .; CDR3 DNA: TGCGCCAGCAGCCAAGATTGGAGCCCGCTCGGGAATGAGCAGTTCTTC; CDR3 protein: CASSQDWSPLGNEQFF
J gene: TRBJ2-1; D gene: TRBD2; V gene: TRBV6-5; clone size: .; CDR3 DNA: TGTGCCAGCAAGACAAGCAGCGGGAGGGGCAATGAGCAGTTCTTC; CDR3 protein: CASKTSSGRGNEQFF
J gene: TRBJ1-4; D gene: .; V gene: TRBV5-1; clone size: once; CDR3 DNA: TGCGCCAGCAGCTTGGGCCAGGGAGTCGTTAATGAAAAACTGTTTTTT; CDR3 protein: CASSLGQGVVNEKLFF
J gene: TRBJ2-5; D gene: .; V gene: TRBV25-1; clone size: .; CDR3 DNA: TGTGCCAGCAGGGGCGAAGAGACCCAGTACTTC; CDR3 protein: CASRGEETQYF
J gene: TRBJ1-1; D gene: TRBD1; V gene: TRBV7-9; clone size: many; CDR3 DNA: TGTGCCAGCAGCTTTCCGGACAGGGACACTGAAGCTTTCTTT; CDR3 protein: CASSFPDRDTEAFF
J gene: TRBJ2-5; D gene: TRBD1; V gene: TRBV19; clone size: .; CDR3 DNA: TGTGCCAGTAGTATGACACAGGGGAACAGGGAGACCCAGTACTTC; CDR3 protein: CASSMTQGNRETQYF
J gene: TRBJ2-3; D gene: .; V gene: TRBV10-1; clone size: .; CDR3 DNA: TGCGCCAGCAGTGAAGGTACGCAGTATTTT; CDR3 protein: CASSEGTQYF
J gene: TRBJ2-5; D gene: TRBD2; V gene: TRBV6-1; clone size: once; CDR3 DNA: TGTGCCAGCAGTGGCGGGAGGTTGCAGACCCAGTACTTC; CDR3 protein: CASSGGRLQTQYF
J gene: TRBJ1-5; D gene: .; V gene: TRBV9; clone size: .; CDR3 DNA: TGTGCCAGCAGCGTAGCCCCCAATCAGCCCCAGCATTTT; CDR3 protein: CASSVAPNQPQHF
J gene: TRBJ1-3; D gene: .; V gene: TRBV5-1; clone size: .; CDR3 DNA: TGCGCCAGCAGCTCCGAGGGCCGCTCTGGAAACACCATATATTTT; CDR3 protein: CASSSEGRSGNTIYF
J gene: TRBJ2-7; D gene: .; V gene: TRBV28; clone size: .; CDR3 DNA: TGTGCCAGCAGTCCCGGATTAAGCTCCTACGAGCAGTACTTC; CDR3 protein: CASSPGLSSYEQYF
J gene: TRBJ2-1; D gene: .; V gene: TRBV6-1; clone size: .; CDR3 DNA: TGTGCCAGCAGGAAAAGCTACAATGAGCAGTTCTTC; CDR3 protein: CASRKSYNEQFF
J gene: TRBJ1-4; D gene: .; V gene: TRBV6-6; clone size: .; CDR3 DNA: TGTGCCAGCAGTCGGACGGATAATGAAAAACTGTTTTTT; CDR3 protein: CASSRTDNEKLFF
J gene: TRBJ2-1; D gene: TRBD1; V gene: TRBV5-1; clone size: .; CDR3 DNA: TGCGCCAGCGGGGTGGACAGGAGCTCCTACAATGAGCAGTTCTTC; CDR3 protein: CASGVDRSSYNEQFF
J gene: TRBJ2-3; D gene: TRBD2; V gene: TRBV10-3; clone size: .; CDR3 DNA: TGTGCCATCAGTAGCGGGAGTAGCACAGATACGCAGTATTTT; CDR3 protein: CAISSGSSTDTQYF
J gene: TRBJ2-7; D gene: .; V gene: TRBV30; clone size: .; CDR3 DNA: TGTGCCTGGAGGACGGGATCCTCCTACGAGCAGTACTTC; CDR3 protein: CAWRTGSSYEQYF
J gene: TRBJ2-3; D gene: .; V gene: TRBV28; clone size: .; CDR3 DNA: TGTGCCAGCAGGGAGGTGGAGTACGGACGGAGCACAGATACGCAGTATTTT; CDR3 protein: CASREVEYGRSTDTQYF
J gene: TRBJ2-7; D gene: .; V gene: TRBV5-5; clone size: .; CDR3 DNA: TGTGCCAGCAGGGTCTCCCTGGACTACGAGCAGTACTTC; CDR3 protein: CASRVSLDYEQYF
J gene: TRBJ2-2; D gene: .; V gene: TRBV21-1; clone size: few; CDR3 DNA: TGTGCCAGCAGCAAATGTTCGGGGACTTTGAACACCGGGGAGCTGTTTTTT; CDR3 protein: CASSKCSGTLNTGELFF
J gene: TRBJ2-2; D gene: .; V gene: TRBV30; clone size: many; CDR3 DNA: TGTGCCTGGAGCGCTACAGGTACCGGGGAGCTGTTTTTT; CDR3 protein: CAWSATGTGELFF
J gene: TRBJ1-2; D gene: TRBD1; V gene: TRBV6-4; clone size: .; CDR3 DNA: TGTGCCAGCAGCTCGGCGGGGACAGGGTATGGCTACACCTTC; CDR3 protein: CASSSAGTGYGYTF
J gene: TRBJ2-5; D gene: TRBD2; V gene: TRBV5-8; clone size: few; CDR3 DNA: TGTGCCAGCAGCTTACAATGGTGGGGGATGGCGGGAGTGGAGACCCAGTACTTC; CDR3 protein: CASSLQWWGMAGVETQYF
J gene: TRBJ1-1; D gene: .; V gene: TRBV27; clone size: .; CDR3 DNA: TGTGCCAGCAGCTGGTCGGCTGACACTGAAGCTTTCTTT; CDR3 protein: CASSWSADTEAFF
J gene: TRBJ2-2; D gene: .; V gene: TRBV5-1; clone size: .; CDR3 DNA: TGCGCCAGCAGCTTGGGCCGGAGTAGCGGGAACACCGGGGAGCTGTTTTTT; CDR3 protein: CASSLGRSSGNTGELFF
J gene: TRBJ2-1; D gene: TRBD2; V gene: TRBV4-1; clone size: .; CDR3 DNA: TGCGCCAGCAGCCCCCGCACCCGGGAGGGAAGCGGTGAGCAGTTCTTC; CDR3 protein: CASSPRTREGSGEQFF
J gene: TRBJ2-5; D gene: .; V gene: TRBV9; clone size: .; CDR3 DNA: TGTGCCAGCAGCGTCTCCATAGGTGCGGAGACCCAGTACTTC; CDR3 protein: CASSVSIGAETQYF
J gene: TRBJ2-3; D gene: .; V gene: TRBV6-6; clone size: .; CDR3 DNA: TGTGCCAGCAGTTACTCGAATCTACAGGGACCAGATACGCAGTATTTT; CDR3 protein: CASSYSNLQGPDTQYF
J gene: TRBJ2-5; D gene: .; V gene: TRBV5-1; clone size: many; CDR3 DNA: TGCGCCAGCAGCCGGACGTCAGTTGAAGAGACCCAGTACTTC; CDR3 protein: CASSRTSVEETQYF
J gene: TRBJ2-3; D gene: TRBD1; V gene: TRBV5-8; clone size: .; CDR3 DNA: TGTGCCAGCAGCCCCTGGACAGGGGGGGATACGCAGTATTTT; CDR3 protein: CASSPWTGGDTQYF
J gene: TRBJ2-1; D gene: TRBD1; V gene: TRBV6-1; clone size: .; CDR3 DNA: TGTGCCAGCAGTCCGGGACAGGGGCCCAATGAGCAGTTCTTC; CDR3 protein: CASSPGQGPNEQFF
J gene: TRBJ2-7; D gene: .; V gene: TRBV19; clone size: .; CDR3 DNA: TGTGCCAGTAGTATAGTTTCCCCGCAGACAGGCACCTACGAGCAGTACTTC; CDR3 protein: CASSIVSPQTGTYEQYF
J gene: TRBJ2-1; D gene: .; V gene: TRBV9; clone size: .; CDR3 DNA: TGTGCCAGCAGCGTAGGGGACGGCCACAATGAGCAGTTCTTC; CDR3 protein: CASSVGDGHNEQFF
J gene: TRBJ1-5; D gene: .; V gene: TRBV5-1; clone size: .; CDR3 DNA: TGCGCCAGCAGCTTGACAGGAGATAGCAATCAGCCCCAGCATTTT; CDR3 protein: CASSLTGDSNQPQHF
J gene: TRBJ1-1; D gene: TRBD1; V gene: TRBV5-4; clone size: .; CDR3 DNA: TGTGCCAGCAGCTTAACAGGGGGTAAAACTGAAGCTTTCTTT; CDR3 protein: CASSLTGGKTEAFF
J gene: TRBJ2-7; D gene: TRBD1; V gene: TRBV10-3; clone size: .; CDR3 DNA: TGTGCCAGTACGACAGGGTTCGACGAGCAGTACTTC; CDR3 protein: CASTTGFDEQYF
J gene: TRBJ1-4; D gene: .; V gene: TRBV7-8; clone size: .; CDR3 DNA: TGTGCCAGCAGCGCCGGACAGACCCCTAATGAAAAACTGTTTTTT; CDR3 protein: CASSAGQTPNEKLFF
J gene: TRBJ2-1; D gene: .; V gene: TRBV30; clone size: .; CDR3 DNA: TGTGCCTGGAGTTATTTCCAGGGCCGGACGTCCTACAATGAGCAGTTCTTC; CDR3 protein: CAWSYFQGRTSYNEQFF
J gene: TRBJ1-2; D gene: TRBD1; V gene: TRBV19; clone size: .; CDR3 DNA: TGTGCCAGTAGTATAGAACAGGGGATGGGCTACACCTTC; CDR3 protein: CASSIEQGMGYTF
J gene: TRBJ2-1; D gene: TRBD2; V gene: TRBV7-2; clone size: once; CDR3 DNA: TGTGCCAGCAGCTCCAGGTTATTAGCGGGAGGAAACAATGAGCAGTTCTTC; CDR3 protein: CASSSRLLAGGNNEQFF
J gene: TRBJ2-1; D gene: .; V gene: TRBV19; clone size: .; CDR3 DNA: TGTGCCAGTAACCTTGAGGGTAGCTCCTACAATGAGCAGTTCTTC; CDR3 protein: CASNLEGSSYNEQFF
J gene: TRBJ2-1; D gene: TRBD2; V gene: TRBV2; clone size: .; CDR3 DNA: TGTGCCAGCAGGGAAACTAGCGGGAGCTCCTACAATGAGCAGTTCTTC; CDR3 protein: CASRETSGSSYNEQFF
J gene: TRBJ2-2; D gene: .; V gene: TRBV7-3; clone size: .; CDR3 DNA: TGTGCCAGCAGCTTAAACCGGGCTAGCAGGGCCGGGGAGCTGTTTTTT; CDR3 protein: CASSLNRASRAGELFF
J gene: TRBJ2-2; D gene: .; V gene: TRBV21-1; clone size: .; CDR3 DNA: TGTGCCAGCAGCAATCGGGAAAACACCGGGGAGCTGTTTTTT; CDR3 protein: CASSNRENTGELFF
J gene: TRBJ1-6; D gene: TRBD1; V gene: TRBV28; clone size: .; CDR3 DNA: TGTGCCAGCAGCCCGGGACAGGGCTGGTCACCCCTCCACTTT; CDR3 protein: CASSPGQGWSPLHF
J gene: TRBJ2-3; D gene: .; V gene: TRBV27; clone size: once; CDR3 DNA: TGTGCCAGCAGTTTATCGCGGCAGGGAGATACGCAGTATTTT; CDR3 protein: CASSLSRQGDTQYF
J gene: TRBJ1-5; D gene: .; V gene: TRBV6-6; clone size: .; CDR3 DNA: TGTGCCAGCAGTTACTCCCAGGGAGGGGGCAATCAGCCCCAGCATTTT; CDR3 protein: CASSYSQGGGNQPQHF
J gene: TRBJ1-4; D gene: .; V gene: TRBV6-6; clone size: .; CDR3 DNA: TGTGCCAGCAGGGACGAGATGCTTAATGAAAAACTGTTTTTT; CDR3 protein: CASRDEMLNEKLFF
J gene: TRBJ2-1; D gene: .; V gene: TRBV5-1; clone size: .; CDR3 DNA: TGCGCCAGCAGCTTGGTCCAGGGATACAATGAGCAGTTCTTC; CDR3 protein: CASSLVQGYNEQFF
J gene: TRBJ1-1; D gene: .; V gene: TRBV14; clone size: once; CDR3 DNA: TGTGCCAGCAGCCAAGGAGGGTTGGGCCACACTGAAGCTTTCTTT; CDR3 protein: CASSQGGLGHTEAFF
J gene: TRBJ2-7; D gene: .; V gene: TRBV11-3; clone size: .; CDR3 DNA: TGTGCCAGCAGCTTAGGTGGCGTTAGCGGCTCCTACGAGCAGTACTTC; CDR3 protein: CASSLGGVSGSYEQYF
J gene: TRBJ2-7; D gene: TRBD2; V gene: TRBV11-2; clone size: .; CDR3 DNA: TGTGCCAGCAGTGGGTGGGGACTAGCGGGACTCTACGAGCAGTACTTC; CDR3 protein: CASSGWGLAGLYEQYF
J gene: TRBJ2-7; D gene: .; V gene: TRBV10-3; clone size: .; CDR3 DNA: TGTGCCATCAGTGGTGGGGGGACAACTTCCTACGAGCAGTACTTC; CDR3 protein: CAISGGGTTSYEQYF